The 13 T cell receptor beta chains given below trace back to one sample, sequenced in a study of T-cell reconstitution after alpha-beta-depleted transplantation in children. This sample's TCRbeta library carried unique molecular identifier barcodes. MiXCR was run by TCRdb on the PCR reads, yielding one entry per CDR3 protein. The data show 500,000 to 650,000 distinct CDR3 sequences, around 10% seen once. The starting material was PBMCs, mostly from graft donor cells, obtained 180 days after TCRalphabeta/CD19-depleted stem cell transplant. These receptors were taken from a female patient younger than 10 who had a stem cell transplant for aplastic anemia, so the T cells may come from the graft donor.

The chain carries TRBV12-3 or TRBV12-4 and TRBJ2-1; TRBD2 agrees at 13 bases. This CDR3 region has 16 residues. Unmatched junction bases numbered 2, after V lost 6 bases and J lost 0 bases. In DNA form, the CDR3 reads TGTGCCAGCAGCGGGACTAGCGGGGCCTCCTACAATGAGCAGTTCTTC. It encodes CASSGTSGASYNEQFF.

This rearrangement joins TRBV20-1 to TRBJ1-6; 9 positions match TRBD1. The CDR3 contains 17 residues. CDR1 is DFQATT and CDR2 is SNEGSKA in the germline V gene (reference sequence). V shed 3 bases, J shed 7 bases, and the junction held 13 bases outside the gene matches. CDR3 residues: CSASRTQGANLNSPLHF. The DNA of the CDR3 is TGCAGTGCTAGCCGCACACAGGGGGCTAACCTCAATTCACCCCTCCACTTT.

At least ten counts were recorded for this clonotype. This rearrangement joins TRBV6-1 to TRBJ2-7, with 8 bases matching TRBD1. The germline V gene has CDR1 MNHNS and CDR2 SASEGT. There are 14 residues in the CDR3. Losses at the gene ends were 6 bases for V and 0 bases for J; bases not matched to a gene: 4. The CDR3 region is CASRGDRSSYEQYF. For the CDR3, the DNA is TGTGCCAGCAGAGGGGACAGGTCCTCCTACGAGCAGTACTTC.

This clonotype was counted a few times. J is TRBJ2-7 and V is TRBV5-1; D not resolved. The CDR3 extends over 14 amino acids. Trimming pared 7 bases from V and 1 base from J, leaving 15 bases between. The germline CDR1 and CDR2 sequences are SGHRS and YFSETQ. CDR3 DNA: TGCGCCAGCCGCCCTTCTGATCATTCCTACGAGCAGTACGTC. Protein: CASRPSDHSYEQYV.

This clonotype was recorded many times. The chain has TRBV20-1 and TRBJ2-3; 11 nucleotides agree with TRBD2. The germline gives CDR1 DFQATT, CDR2 SNEGSKA (reference sequence). This CDR3 contains 13 residues. V gave up 7 bases and J gave up 2 bases; unmatched junction bases: 2. CDR3 amino acids: CSGLAGITDTQYF. The CDR3 DNA reads as TGCAGTGGACTAGCGGGAATCACAGATACGCAGTATTTT.

This clonotype showed up many times. This chain connects TRBV5-6 to TRBJ2-2, with no clear D. The length of the CDR3 is 14 residues. V lost 5 bases and J 6 bases, leaving 14 bases between the germline ends. The germline V gene has CDR1 SGHDT and CDR2 YYEEEE. The CDR3 loop is CASRYQLVPGELFF. The DNA of the CDR3 is TGTGCCAGCAGATACCAGCTAGTCCCCGGGGAGCTGTTTTTT.

This clonotype has at least ten counts. The V and J genes are TRBV28 and TRBJ1-2, with a tentative D call TRBD1 (6 bases). V lost 5 bases and J 2 bases, leaving 18 bases between the germline ends. The CDR3 covers 16 residues. Germline-derived CDR1 and CDR2 are MDHEN and SYDVKM. The CDR3 DNA is TGTGCCAGCAGTCTACCTACGGGACAACCGAACTATGGCTACACCTTC. It specifies CASSLPTGQPNYGYTF.

The table lists this clonotype with a count of one. V usage is TRBV28 and J usage is TRBJ2-7, with 13 bases identical to TRBD2. Germline CDR1 is MDHEN and CDR2 is SYDVKM. CDR3 size: 17 residues. Trimming removed 3 bases from V and 4 bases from J; junction bases left unmatched: 9. Written as DNA, the CDR3 is TGTGCCAGCAGTTTCCTTACTAGCGGGAGGGCCCGTTACGAGCAGTACTTC. This codes for CASSFLTSGRARYEQYF.

This sequence joins TRBV29-1 and TRBJ1-1; 9 bases map to TRBD1. Germline lookup yields CDR1 SQVTM and CDR2 ANQGSEA. This CDR3 is 17 amino acids long. Trimming at V came to 4 bases and at J to 3 bases, leaving 15 bases not matched to a gene. CDR3 coding DNA: TGCAGCGTTGCGGATTCTCTCGGACAGGGGCGGGACACTGAAGCTTTCTTT. This sequence encodes CSVADSLGQGRDTEAFF.

This sequence joins TRBV7-2 and TRBJ2-7; 8 nucleotides agree with TRBD1. The CDR3 length is 16 residues. The J segment lost 2 bases and the V segment lost 2 bases, leaving 8 bases of the junction unmatched. Germline-derived CDR1 and CDR2 are SGHTA and FQGNSA. The DNA of the CDR3 is TGTGCCAGCAGCTTATACTACATGGACAGGGCCTACGAGCAGTACTTC. Protein sequence: CASSLYYMDRAYEQYF.

This clonotype appeared a few times. This chain links TRBV7-6 with TRBJ2-3; D is uncertain. V gave up 5 bases and J gave up 0 bases, with 9 bases separating them. This CDR3 region has 14 residues. Germline CDR1 SGHVS, CDR2 FNYEAQ. CDR3 DNA sequence: TGTGCCAGCAGCGAGGACCGAAGCACAGATACGCAGTATTTT. This encodes CASSEDRSTDTQYF.

This chain links TRBV28 with TRBJ1-2; TRBD1 matches at 8 bases. With 3 bases clipped from V and 0 bases from J, the junction kept 12 bases outside the gene matches. Germline V gives CDR1 MDHEN, CDR2 SYDVKM. This CDR3 is built from 18 residues. The CDR3 loop is CASSFGRRGLRANYGYTF. The CDR3 coding sequence is TGTGCCAGCAGTTTTGGGCGCAGGGGGCTCCGAGCTAACTATGGCTACACCTTC.

V is TRBV12-3 or TRBV12-4 and J is TRBJ1-2; D unresolved. The CDR3 is 12 amino acids. CDR3 nucleotides: TGTGCGTTGAAGCGAGCTAACTATGGCTACACCTTC. Translation gives CALKRANYGYTF.